The rows below give T cell receptor beta chains drawn from one sample of a study of CD8 T cells in ankylosing spondylitis. From the 5' RACE reads, TCRdb called clonotypes with MiXCR, one entry per CDR3 protein. The sample lists around 540,000 distinct CDR3 sequences, more than 9.5% occurring once. Sample: blood, either unsorted or a sorted T cell fraction (not recorded which). Receptor source: a male donor with ankylosing spondylitis. Each CDR3 is given without its conserved first and last residue. A D gene is named only where the DNA matches it firmly.

J gene	D gene	V gene	CDR3 protein
TRBJ1-3	NA	TRBV12-3/TRBV12-4	ASSFAGASGNTIY
TRBJ1-1	TRBD1	TRBV20-1	SAPQGAWNTEAF
TRBJ2-2	NA	TRBV7-2	ASSPQPNTGELF
TRBJ2-3	NA	TRBV11-2	ASSSHGTDTQY
TRBJ2-7	TRBD2	TRBV14	ASSQPSGNEQY
TRBJ2-7	NA	TRBV6-2/TRBV6-3	ASSYPISGPWGEQY
TRBJ2-5	NA	TRBV7-9	ASSLGPRIGAETQY
TRBJ1-5	NA	TRBV10-1	ASSADRYQPQH
TRBJ1-1	NA	TRBV12-3/TRBV12-4	ASSREQRATEAF
TRBJ2-7	TRBD1	TRBV29-1	SVAVLGTGTYEQY
TRBJ2-3	NA	TRBV11-1	ASSSWGTVGTDTQY
TRBJ2-5	TRBD1	TRBV10-3	AISGGGSETQY
TRBJ2-5	NA	TRBV5-1	ASSLIGRQETQY
TRBJ2-1	TRBD2	TRBV5-4	ASSFYQGLAGGFTYNEQF
TRBJ2-2	NA	TRBV20-1	SARALANTGELF
TRBJ2-7	TRBD1	TRBV10-3	AISESDRGGRRGYEQY